This TCR beta chain was obtained from a study of T-cell memory formation after mild COVID-19. Study overall: TCR clusters largely stayed donor specific.

At least ten counts were recorded for this clonotype. Its cognate antigen is unknown. TCRdb analysed the 5' RACE reads with MiXCR anew, one entry per CDR3 protein. The sample contains about 180,000 distinct CDR3 sequences, 16% of which appear only once. Germline CDR1 reads SGHRS; CDR2 reads YFSETQ. CDR3 size: 13 residues. The V gene lost 0 bases and the J gene lost 9 bases, with 10 bases spanning the gap. The study, taken as a whole, reports: Pre-infection memory showed some responding clones, and this suggested that cross-reactive memory joined.

This clonotype was sampled from an adult woman who had mild COVID-19 (a few samples of this study predate the infection). Cell type and time point are not known. The chain combines TRBV5-1 with TRBJ2-1; D call uncertain. Material: PBMCs or a T cell subset sorted from them (not recorded which). Here the CDR3 reads CASSLVAVGEQFF. The CDR3 bases are TGCGCCAGCAGCTTGGTGGCGGTGGGTGAGCAGTTCTTC. Full variable domain (missing parts from reference TRBV5-1 and TRBJ2-1): KAGVTQTPRYLIKTRGQQVTLSCSPISGHRSVSWYQQTPGQGLQFLFEYFSETQRNKGNFPGRFSGRQFSNSRSEMNVSTLELGDSALYLCASSLVAVGEQFFGPGTRLTVL.